This TCR beta chain derives from a study of tumor and adjacent non-tumor tissue in lung cancer. A modified ARM-PCR protocol with three rounds of nested PCR amplified TCRbeta. TCRdb analysed the multiplex PCR reads with MiXCR anew, one entry per CDR3 protein. The sample shows around 200,000 distinct CDR3 sequences, 71% of them seen only once. No cell sorting was done before RNA was extracted from the tissue. CDR3 size: 14 residues. CDR1 is SGHAT and CDR2 is FQNNGV in the germline V gene. For this clonotype: One end of the junction varies from germline; a read error may be responsible.

The rearrangement joins TRBV11-2 to TRBJ2-6; tentatively, D is TRBD1 or TRBD2 (5 bases each). Sample: lung tumor tissue. The sequence derives from a man aged 55 to 70 with non-small cell lung cancer. CDR3 coding DNA: TGTGCCAGCGGTCTTATCTCTGGGACCAATGTCCTGACTTTC. This sequence encodes CASGLISGTNVLTF. Variable domain in full (rest from reference TRBV11-2 and TRBJ2-6): EAGVAQSPRYKIIEKRQSVAFWCNPISGHATLYWYQQILGQGPKLLIQFQNNGVVDDSQLPKDRFSAERLKGVDSTLKIQPAKLEDSAVYLCASGLISGTNVLTFGAGSRLTVL.